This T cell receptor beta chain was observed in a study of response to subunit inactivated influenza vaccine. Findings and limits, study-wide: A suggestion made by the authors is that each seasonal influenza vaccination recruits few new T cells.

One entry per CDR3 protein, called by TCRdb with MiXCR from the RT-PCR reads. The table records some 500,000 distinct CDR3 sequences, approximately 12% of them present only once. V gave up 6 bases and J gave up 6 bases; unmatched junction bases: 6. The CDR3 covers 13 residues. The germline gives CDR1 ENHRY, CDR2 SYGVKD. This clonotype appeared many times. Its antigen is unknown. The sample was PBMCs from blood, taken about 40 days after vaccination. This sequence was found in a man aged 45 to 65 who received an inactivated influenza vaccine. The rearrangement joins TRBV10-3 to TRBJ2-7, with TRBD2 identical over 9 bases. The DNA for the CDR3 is TGTGCCATCAGAGGCCTAGCGGGAAGCGAGCAGTACTTC. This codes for CAIRGLAGSEQYF.